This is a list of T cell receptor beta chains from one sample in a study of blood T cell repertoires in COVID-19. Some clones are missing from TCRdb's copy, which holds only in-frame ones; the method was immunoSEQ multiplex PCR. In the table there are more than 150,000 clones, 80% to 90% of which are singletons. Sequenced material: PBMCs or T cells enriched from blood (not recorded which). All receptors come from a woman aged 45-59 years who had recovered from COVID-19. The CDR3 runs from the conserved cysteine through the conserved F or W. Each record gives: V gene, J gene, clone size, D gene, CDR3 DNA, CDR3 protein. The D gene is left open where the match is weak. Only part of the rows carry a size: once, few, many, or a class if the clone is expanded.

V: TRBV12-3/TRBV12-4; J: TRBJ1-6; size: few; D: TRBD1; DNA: TGTGCCAGTAGAGACAGGGACTCACCCCTCCACTTT; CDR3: CASRDRDSPLHF
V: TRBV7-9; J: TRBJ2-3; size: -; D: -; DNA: TGTGCCAGCAGTCCTGACAGGTCCAGGGATACGCAGTATTTT; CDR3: CASSPDRSRDTQYF
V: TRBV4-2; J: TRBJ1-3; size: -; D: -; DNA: TGTGCCAGCAGCCAGCCAGGTAACGGAAACACCATATATTTT; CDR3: CASSQPGNGNTIYF
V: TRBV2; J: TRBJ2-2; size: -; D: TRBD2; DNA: TGTGCCAGCAGTGTAGCGGGGGGGCCGACCGGGGAGCTGTTTTTT; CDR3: CASSVAGGPTGELFF
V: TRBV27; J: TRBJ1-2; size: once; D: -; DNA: TGTGCCAGCAGTTTACGGGCGGGATCTAATAACTATGGCTACACCTTC; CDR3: CASSLRAGSNNYGYTF
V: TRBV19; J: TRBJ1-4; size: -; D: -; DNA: TGTGCCAGTAGTCCACGGGAGCTGACTAATGAAAAACTGTTTTTT; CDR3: CASSPRELTNEKLFF
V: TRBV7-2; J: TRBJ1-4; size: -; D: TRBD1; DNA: TGTGCCAGCAGCAGGGACAGAGGAGATGAAAAACTGTTTTTT; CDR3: CASSRDRGDEKLFF
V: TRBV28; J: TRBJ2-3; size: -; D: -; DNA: TGTGCCAGCAGTTCCTGGACTTCAACAGATACGCAGTATTTT; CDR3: CASSSWTSTDTQYF
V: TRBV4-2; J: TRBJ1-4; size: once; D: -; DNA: TGTGCCAGCAGCCAAACCCCCAGGGGAGGGGCCTTTGCAACTAATGAAAAACTGTTTTTT; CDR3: CASSQTPRGGAFATNEKLFF
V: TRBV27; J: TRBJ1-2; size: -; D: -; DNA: TGTGCCAGCAGTTTTGCCGGGAGTCGTAACTATGGCTACACCTTC; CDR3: CASSFAGSRNYGYTF
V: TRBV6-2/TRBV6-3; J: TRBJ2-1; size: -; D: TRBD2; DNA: TGTGCCAGCAGTCTCTCTTCCGGGACTAGCGTATATGAGCAGTTCTTC; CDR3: CASSLSSGTSVYEQFF
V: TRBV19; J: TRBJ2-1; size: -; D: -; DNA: TGTGCCAGTAGTATACTAGCACGGAATGAGCAGTTCTTC; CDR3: CASSILARNEQFF
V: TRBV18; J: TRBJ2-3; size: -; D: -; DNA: TGTGCCAGCTCACCACTTGCGACTAGCACAGATACGCAGTATTTT; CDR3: CASSPLATSTDTQYF
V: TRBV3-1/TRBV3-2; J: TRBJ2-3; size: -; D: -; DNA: TGTGCCAGCAGCCCGCTAGGGGGGGGGACAGATACGCAGTATTTT; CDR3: CASSPLGGGTDTQYF
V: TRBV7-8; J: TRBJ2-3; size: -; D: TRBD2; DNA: TGTGCCAGCAGCCCCCTCGCGGGAGTGCAGTATTTT; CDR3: CASSPLAGVQYF
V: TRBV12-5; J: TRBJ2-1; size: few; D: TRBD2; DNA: TGTGCTAGTGGTTTGGCGACTAGCGGGGCCAATGAGCAGTTCTTC; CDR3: CASGLATSGANEQFF
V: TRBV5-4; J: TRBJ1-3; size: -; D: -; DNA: TGTGCCAGCAGCTTGGAATTAGGGAGTGGAAACACCATATATTTT; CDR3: CASSLELGSGNTIYF
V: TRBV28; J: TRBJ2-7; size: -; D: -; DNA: TGTGCCAGCAGTTCCCCGACTGTGTCCTACGAGCAGTACTTC; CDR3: CASSSPTVSYEQYF